One and the same sample provided the 12 T cell receptor beta chains below, sequenced in a study of T cells after yellow fever vaccination. TCRdb re-derived calls from the 5' RACE reads in MiXCR, one entry per CDR3 protein. The table shows hundreds of thousands of distinct CDR3 sequences, with roughly 14% occurring only once. The source was PBMCs, collected on the day of the yellow fever booster vaccination. All receptors derive from a man aged 30-40 years who received the YFV17D yellow fever vaccine.

Ten or more counts support this clonotype. The chain combines TRBV7-9 with TRBJ2-3; a weak D match, TRBD2 (5 bases). This CDR3 has 16 residues. V was cut by 6 bases and J by 4 bases, with 20 bases left in between. Looked up from germline, CDR1 is SEHNR and CDR2 is FQNEAQ (reference sequence). CDR3 DNA: TGTGCCAGCAGACCTGGGAATACTAGACTATCAGATACGCAGTATTTT. Protein: CASRPGNTRLSDTQYF. The whole variable domain, filled in from reference TRBV7-9 and TRBJ2-3, reads DTGVSQNPRHKITKRGQNVTFRCDPISEHNRLYWYRQTLGQGPEFLTYFQNEAQLEKSRLLSDRFSAERPKGSFSTLEIQRTEQGDSAMYLCASRPGNTRLSDTQYFGPGTRLTVL.

Here the CDR3 reads CASFGAVLGVYGYTF. In DNA form, the CDR3 reads TGTGCCAGCTTTGGGGCAGTGTTGGGGGTCTATGGCTACACCTTC. This chain joins TRBV25-1 and TRBJ1-2, with a weak D call TRBD1 (5 bases). The V end lost 8 bases, the J end lost 4 bases, and 20 bases lay between the germline ends. CDR3 length: 15 residues. Germline assignment: CDR1 MGHDK and CDR2 SYGVNS.

The chain combines TRBV20-1 with TRBJ2-7; tentatively, D is TRBD1 or TRBD2 (5 bases each). Germline CDR1 DFQATT, CDR2 SNEGSKA (reference sequence). The CDR3 runs to 13 residues. Trimming shortened V by 0 bases and J by 9 bases, and 15 bases separated the two germline ends. The DNA for the CDR3 is TGCAGTGCTAGAGATGGGACCCGCGTAGGGCAGTACTTC. It translates to CSARDGTRVGQYF.

This clonotype was counted only a few times. V is TRBV6-2 or TRBV6-3 and J is TRBJ1-1; D call uncertain. CDR3 length equals 13 residues. The V end lost 6 bases, the J end lost 1 base, and 9 bases lay between the germline ends. Germline assignment: CDR1 MNHEY and CDR2 SVGEGT. For the CDR3, the DNA is TGTGCCAGCAGCCAGAACAAGAACACTGAAGCTTTCTTT. Protein: CASSQNKNTEAFF.

This chain connects TRBV4-2 to TRBJ2-7, with D possibly matching TRBD1 (8 bases). The CDR3 spans 22 residues. V was cut by 4 bases and J by 0 bases, with 34 bases left in between. CDR1 and CDR2 (germline): LGHNA, YNFKEQ. CDR3 DNA: TGTGCCAGCAGCCCCGGGGACGTGCGCAGGGGGCGATCTAGCGGTAGCTCCTACGAGCAGTACTTC. Translated, it gives CASSPGDVRRGRSSGSSYEQYF.

This clonotype was counted a few times. The chain couples TRBV28 to TRBJ2-7; TRBD2 matches 12 bases. The CDR3 spans 14 residues. J lost 6 bases, V lost 5 bases, and 5 bases had no gene match. Per germline, CDR1 MDHEN and CDR2 SYDVKM. The CDR3 DNA reads TGTGCCAGCAGTCGACTAGCGGGAGTGGGCGAGCAGTACTTC. Translating it yields CASSRLAGVGEQYF.

The chain is built from TRBV20-1 and TRBJ2-7, with 7 bases matching TRBD2. V dropped 6 bases and J dropped 6; count of bases not matched to a gene: 8. The CDR3 runs to 12 residues. Germline CDR1 and CDR2: DFQATT and SNEGSKA (reference sequence). CDR3 sequence reads: CSAPGLVGEQYF. The DNA of the CDR3 is TGCAGTGCCCCTGGACTAGTCGGCGAGCAGTACTTC.

The table lists this clonotype with a few counts. The chain employs TRBV20-1 and TRBJ2-3; D possibly uses TRBD1 or TRBD2 (6 bases each). Germline CDR1 DFQATT, CDR2 SNEGSKA (reference sequence). CDR3 length: 12 amino acids. The CDR3 DNA sequence: TGCAGCAGAGGGGGGAACACAGATACGCAGTATTTT. Encoded protein: CSRGGNTDTQYF.

Points on this clonotype: Its ends do not fully match the called genes, so a read error is possible. The rearrangement joins TRBV4-3 to TRBJ1-6; perhaps TRBD1 as D (5 bases). Germline CDR1 is LGHNA and CDR2 is YSLEER. The CDR3 contains 15 residues. The CDR3 nucleotides are TGCGCCAGCAGCCAAGATTGGGGGTATAGTTCACCCCTCCACTTT. Protein product: CASSQDWGYSSPLHF.

This clonotype was detected many times. This chain links TRBV6-5 with TRBJ2-7; 9 positions match TRBD2. J lost 1 base, V lost 2 bases, and 3 bases had no gene match. CDR1 is MNHEY, CDR2 SVGAGI, per germline. CDR3 length: 15 residues. The CDR3 loop reads CASSYGAGGSYEQYF. The CDR3 nucleotides are TGTGCCAGCAGTTACGGTGCGGGGGGGTCCTACGAGCAGTACTTC.

This clonotype was detected ten times or more. The J gene is TRBJ2-7, the V gene TRBV5-1; D call uncertain. Germline CDR1 reads SGHRS; CDR2 reads YFSETQ. Trimming removed 4 bases at V and 3 bases at J, with 8 bases between. This CDR3 spans 12 amino acids. CDR3 bases: TGCGCCAGCAGCCCGGGTGTCTACGAGCAGTACTTC. Its protein product is CASSPGVYEQYF.

There are a few counts of this clonotype. V and J are TRBV5-1 and TRBJ2-1; 7 nucleotides align to TRBD2. The ends lost 4 bases at V and 5 bases at J; junction bases unmatched: 9. This CDR3 has 15 residues. Looked up from germline, CDR1 is SGHRS and CDR2 is YFSETQ. The CDR3 loop is CASSGGDETNNEQFF. CDR3 DNA sequence: TGCGCCAGCAGCGGGGGGGACGAGACTAACAATGAGCAGTTCTTC.